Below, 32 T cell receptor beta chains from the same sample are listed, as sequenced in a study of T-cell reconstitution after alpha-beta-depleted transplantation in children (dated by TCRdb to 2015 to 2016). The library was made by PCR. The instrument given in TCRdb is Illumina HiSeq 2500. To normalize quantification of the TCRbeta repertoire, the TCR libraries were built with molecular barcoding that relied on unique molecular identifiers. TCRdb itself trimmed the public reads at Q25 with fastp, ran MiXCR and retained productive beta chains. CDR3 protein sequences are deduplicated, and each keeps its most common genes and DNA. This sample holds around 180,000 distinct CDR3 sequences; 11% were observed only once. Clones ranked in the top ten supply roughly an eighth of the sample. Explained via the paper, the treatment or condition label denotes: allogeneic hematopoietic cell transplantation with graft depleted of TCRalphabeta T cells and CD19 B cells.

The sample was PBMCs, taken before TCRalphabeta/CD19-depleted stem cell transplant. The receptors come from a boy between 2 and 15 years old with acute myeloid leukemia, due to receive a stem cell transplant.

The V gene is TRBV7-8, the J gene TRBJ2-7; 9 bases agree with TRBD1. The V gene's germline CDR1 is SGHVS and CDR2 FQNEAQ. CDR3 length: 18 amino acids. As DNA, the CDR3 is TGTACCAGCAGATTAGGGTCACGGGGACAGGGCTCTTCTAGGGAGCAGTACGTC. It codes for CTSRLGSRGQGSSREQYV.

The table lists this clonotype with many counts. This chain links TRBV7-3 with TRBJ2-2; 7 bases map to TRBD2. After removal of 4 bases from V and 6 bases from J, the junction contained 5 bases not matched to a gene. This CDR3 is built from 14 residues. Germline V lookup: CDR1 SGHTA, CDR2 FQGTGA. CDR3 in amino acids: CASSSLGLAGELFF. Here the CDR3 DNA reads TGTGCCAGCAGCTCCCTTGGACTAGCCGGGGAGCTGTTTTTT.

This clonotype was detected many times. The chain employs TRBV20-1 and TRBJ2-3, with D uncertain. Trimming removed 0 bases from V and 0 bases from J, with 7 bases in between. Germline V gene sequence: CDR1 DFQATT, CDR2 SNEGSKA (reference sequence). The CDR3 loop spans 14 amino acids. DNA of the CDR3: TGCAGTGCTAGAGAGTCCGTAAGCACAGATACGCAGTATTTT. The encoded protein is CSARESVSTDTQYF.

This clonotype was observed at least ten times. The CDR3: CASSLTGGVTEAFF. CDR3 in DNA: TGTGCCAGCAGCCTGACAGGGGGAGTCACTGAAGCTTTCTTT. This chain links TRBV12-3 or TRBV12-4 with TRBJ1-1, with TRBD1 identical over 9 bases. CDR3 length: 14 residues. Trimming removed 6 bases from V and 4 bases from J; junction bases left unmatched: 6.

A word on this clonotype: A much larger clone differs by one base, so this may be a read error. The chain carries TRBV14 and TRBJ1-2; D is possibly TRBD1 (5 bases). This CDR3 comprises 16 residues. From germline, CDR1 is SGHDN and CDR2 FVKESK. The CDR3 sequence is CACSQEGDGALYGYTF. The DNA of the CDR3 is TGTGCCTGCAGCCAAGAAGGGGATGGGGCGCTCTATGGCTACACCTTC. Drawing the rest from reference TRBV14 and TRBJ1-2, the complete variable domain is EAGVTQFPSHSVIEKGQTVTLRCDPISGHDNLYWYRRVMGKEIKFLLHFVKESKQDESGMPNNRFLAERTGGTYSTLKVQPAELEDSGVYFCACSQEGDGALYGYTFGSGTRLTVV.

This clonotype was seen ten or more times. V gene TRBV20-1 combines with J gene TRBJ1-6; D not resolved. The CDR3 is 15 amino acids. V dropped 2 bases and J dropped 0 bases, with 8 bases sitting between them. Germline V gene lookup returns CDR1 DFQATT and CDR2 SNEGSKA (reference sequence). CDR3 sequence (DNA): TGCAGTGCTAGATCGGAGAGCTCCTATAATTCACCCCTCCACTTT. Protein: CSARSESSYNSPLHF.

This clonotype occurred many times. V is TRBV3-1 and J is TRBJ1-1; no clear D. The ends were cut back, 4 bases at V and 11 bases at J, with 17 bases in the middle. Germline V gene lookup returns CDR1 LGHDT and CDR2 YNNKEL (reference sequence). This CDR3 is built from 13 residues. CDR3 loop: CASSLGPSPGAFF. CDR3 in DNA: TGTGCCAGCAGCCTCGGCCCGTCCCCCGGGGCTTTCTTT.

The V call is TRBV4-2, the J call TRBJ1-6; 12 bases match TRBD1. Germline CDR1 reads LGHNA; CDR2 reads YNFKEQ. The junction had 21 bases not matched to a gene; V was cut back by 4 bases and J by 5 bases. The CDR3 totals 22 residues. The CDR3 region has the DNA TGTGCCAGCAGCCTCCGAGGGTGGGGGACAGGGGGCGAGAAAGACCATAATTCACCCCTCCACTTT. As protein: CASSLRGWGTGGEKDHNSPLHF.

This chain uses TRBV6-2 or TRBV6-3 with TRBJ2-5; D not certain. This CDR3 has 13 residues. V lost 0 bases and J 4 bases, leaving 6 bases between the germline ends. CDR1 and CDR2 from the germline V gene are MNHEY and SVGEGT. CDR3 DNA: TGTGCCAGCAGTTACTCATCGCCAGAGACCCAGTACTTC. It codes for CASSYSSPETQYF.

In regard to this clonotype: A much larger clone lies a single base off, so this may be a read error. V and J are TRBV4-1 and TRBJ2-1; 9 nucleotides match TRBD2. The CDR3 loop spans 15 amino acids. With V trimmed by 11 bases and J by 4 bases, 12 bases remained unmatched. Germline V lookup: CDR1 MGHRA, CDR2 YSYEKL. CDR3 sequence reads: CAGTVAGDWYNEQFF. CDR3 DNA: TGCGCCGGCACCGTAGCGGGAGACTGGTACAATGAGCAGTTCTTC.

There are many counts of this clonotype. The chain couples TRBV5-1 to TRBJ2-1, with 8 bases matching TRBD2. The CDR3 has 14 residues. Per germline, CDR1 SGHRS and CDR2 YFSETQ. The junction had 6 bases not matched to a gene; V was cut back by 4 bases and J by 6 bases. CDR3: CASSPSGSGNEQFF. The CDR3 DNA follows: TGCGCCAGCAGCCCCAGCGGGAGTGGCAATGAGCAGTTCTTC. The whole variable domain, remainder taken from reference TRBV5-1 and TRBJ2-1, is KAGVTQTPRYLIKTRGQQVTLSCSPISGHRSVSWYQQTPGQGLQFLFEYFSETQRNKGNFPGRFSGRQFSNSRSEMNVSTLELGDSALYLCASSPSGSGNEQFFGPGTRLTVL.

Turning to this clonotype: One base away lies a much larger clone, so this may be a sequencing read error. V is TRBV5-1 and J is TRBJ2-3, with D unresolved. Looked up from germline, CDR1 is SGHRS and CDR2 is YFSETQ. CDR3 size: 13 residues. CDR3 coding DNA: TGCGCCAGCACCTTGGACCTCACAGATACGCAGTATTTT. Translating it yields CASTLDLTDTQYF.

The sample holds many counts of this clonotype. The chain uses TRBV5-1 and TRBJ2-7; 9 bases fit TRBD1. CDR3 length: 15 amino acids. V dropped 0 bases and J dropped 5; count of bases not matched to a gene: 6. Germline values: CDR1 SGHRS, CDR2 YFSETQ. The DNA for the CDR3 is TGCGCCAGCAGCTTGGGACAGGGGGGTCTCAACGAGCAGTACTTC. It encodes CASSLGQGGLNEQYF.

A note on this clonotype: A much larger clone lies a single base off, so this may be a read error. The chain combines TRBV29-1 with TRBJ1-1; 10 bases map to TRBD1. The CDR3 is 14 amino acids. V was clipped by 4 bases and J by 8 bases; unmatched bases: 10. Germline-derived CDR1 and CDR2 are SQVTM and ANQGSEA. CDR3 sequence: CSVAGGTGAEEAFF. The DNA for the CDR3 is TGCAGCGTTGCGGGGGGGACAGGGGCGGAAGAAGCTTTCTTT.

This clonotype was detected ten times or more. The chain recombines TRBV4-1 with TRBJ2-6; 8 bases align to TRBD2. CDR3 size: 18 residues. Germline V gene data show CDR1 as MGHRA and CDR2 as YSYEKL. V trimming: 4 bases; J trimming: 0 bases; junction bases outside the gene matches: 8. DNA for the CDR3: TGCGCCAGCAGCCTTAAGCGGGAGACGGGCTCTGGGGCCAACGTCCTGACTTTC. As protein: CASSLKRETGSGANVLTF.

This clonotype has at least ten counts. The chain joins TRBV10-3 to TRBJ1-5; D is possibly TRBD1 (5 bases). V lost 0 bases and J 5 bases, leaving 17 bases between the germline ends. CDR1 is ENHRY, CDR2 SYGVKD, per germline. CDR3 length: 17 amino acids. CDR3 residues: CAISESGVGVRDQPQHF. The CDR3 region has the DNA TGTGCCATCAGTGAGTCTGGGGTAGGGGTCCGGGATCAGCCCCAGCATTTT.

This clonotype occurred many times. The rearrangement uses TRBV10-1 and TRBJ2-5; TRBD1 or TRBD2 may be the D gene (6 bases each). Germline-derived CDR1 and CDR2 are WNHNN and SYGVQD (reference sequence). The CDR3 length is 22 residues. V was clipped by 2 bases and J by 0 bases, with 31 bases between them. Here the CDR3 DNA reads TGCGCCAGCAGTGAGCTCAGGGCTGATCTCGGGGGCGCCGGTCGTTACCAAGAGACCCAGTACTTC. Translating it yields CASSELRADLGGAGRYQETQYF.

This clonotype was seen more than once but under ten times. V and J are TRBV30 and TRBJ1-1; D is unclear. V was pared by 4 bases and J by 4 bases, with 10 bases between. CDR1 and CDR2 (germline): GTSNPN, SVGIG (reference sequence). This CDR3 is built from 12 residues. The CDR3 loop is CAWTRFPTEAFF. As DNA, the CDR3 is TGTGCCTGGACCCGGTTCCCCACTGAAGCTTTCTTT.

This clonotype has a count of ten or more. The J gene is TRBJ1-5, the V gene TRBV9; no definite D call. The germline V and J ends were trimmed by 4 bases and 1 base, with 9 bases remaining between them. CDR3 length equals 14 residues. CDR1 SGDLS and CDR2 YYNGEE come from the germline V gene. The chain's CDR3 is CASSTTGSNQPQHF. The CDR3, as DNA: TGTGCCAGCAGCACCACCGGGAGCAATCAGCCCCAGCATTTT.

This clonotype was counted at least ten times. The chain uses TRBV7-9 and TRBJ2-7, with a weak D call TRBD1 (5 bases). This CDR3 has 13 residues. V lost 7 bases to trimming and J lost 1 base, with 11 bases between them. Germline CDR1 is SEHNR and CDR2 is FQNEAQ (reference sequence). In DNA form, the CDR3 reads TGTGCCAGCACCATAGACAGTTCCTACGAGCAGTACGTC. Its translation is CASTIDSSYEQYV.

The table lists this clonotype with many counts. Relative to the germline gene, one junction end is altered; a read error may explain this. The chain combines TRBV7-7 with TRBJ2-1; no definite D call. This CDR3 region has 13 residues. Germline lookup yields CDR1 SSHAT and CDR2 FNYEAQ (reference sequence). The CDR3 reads CASSATRSNEQFF. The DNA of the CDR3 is TGTGCTAGCAGCGCGACGAGGTCCAATGAGCAGTTCTTC.

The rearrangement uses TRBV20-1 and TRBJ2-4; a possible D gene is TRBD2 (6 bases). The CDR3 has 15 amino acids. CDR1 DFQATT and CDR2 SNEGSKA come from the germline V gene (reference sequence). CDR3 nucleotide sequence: TGCAGCGGCGGGCAGTCGGGACTAGCCAAAAACATTCAGTACTTC. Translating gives CSGGQSGLAKNIQYF.

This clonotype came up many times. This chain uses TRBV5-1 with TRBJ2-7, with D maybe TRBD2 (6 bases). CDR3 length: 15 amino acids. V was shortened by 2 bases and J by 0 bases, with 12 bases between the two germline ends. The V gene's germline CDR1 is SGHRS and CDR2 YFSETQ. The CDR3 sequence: CASSFSSGSSYEQYV. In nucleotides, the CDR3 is TGCGCCAGCAGCTTTAGTTCCGGGAGCTCCTACGAGCAGTACGTC.

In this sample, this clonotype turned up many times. The CDR3 is CASSQAQRGGAVDTQYF. Written as DNA, the CDR3 is TGCGCCAGCAGCCAAGCTCAACGCGGGGGGGCGGTAGATACGCAGTATTTT. V gene TRBV4-1 combines with J gene TRBJ2-3, with 9 bases identical to TRBD2. The germline gives CDR1 MGHRA, CDR2 YSYEKL. V lost 1 base and J lost 5; bases outside the gene matches: 10. This CDR3 is built from 17 residues.

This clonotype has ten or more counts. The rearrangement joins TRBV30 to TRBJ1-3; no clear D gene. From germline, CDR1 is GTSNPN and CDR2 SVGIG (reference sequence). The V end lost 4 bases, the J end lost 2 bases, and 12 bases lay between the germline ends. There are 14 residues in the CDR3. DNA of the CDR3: TGTGCCTGGACAAGAACTAGCGCTGGAAACACCATATATTTT. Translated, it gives CAWTRTSAGNTIYF.

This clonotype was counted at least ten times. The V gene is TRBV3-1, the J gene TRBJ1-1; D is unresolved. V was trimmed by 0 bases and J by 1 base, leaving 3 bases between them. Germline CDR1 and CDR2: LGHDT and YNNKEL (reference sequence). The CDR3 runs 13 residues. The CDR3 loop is CASSQDWNTEAFF. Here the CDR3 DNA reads TGTGCCAGCAGCCAAGACTGGAACACTGAAGCTTTCTTT.

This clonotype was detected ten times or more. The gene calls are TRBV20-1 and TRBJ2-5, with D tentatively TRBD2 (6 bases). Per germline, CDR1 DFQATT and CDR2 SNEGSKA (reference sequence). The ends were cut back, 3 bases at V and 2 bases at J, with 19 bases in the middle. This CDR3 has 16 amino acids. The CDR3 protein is CSASPPLRSGQETQYF. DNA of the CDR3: TGCAGTGCTAGTCCCCCCTTGCGTAGCGGACAAGAGACCCAGTACTTC.

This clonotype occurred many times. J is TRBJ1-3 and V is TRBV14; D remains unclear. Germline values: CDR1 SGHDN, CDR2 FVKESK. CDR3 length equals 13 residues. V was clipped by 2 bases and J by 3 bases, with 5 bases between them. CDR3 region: CASSQPSGNTIYF. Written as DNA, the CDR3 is TGTGCCAGCAGCCAACCCAGTGGAAACACCATATATTTT.

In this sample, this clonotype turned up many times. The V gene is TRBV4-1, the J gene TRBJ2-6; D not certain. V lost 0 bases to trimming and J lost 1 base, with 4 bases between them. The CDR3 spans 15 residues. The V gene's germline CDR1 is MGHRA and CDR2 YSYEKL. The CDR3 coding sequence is TGCGCCAGCAGCCAAGATCTGTCTGGGGCCAACGTCCTGACTTTC. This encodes CASSQDLSGANVLTF.

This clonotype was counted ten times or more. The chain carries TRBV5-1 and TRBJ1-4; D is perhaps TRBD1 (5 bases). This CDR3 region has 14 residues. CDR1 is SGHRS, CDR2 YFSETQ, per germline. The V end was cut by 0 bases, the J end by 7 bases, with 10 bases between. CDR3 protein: CASSLDQGGEKLFF. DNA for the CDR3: TGCGCCAGCAGCTTGGACCAGGGAGGTGAAAAACTGTTTTTT.

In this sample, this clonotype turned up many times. The CDR3 loop reads CSAGRGQQETQYF. CDR3 DNA sequence: TGCAGTGCTGGACGGGGACAGCAAGAGACCCAGTACTTC. The rearrangement uses TRBV20-1 and TRBJ2-5, with 7 bases matching TRBD1. The germline V gene encodes CDR1 DFQATT and CDR2 SNEGSKA (reference sequence). After removal of 5 bases from V and 2 bases from J, the junction contained 5 bases not matched to a gene. The CDR3 consists of 13 residues.

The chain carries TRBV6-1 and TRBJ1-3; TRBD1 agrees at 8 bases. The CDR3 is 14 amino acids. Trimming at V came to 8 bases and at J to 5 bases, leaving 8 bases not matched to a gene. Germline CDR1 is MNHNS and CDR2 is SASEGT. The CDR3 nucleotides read TGTGCCAGCCAGGGGCAGGGGGCCAGAAACACCATATATTTT. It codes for CASQGQGARNTIYF.